This T cell receptor (beta chain) comes out of a study of a mutant IDH1 vaccine in newly diagnosed glioma. Study-wide background: Receipt of radiotherapy, temozolomide, or both preceded the study, and most received both. Findings of the study overall: Pseudoprogression appeared independent of alterations in top peripheral clonotypes. Most patients, 85% to 95%, showed vaccine-induced immune responses.

The CDR3 length is 14 residues. Trimming removed 6 bases from V and 5 bases from J; junction bases left unmatched: 5. Germline V gene data show CDR1 as SGHRS and CDR2 as YFSETQ. Profiling relied on immunoSEQ multiplex PCR, and the TCRdb table lists in-frame clones only, not all of them. The data contain 60,000 to 100,000 clones, more than 80% of them seen just once; the ten biggest clones take up approximately 0.8%. Turning to this clone: Its antigen is not known.

The time point denotes: week 23, last vaccination. Mutant IDH1 20-mer peptide, at 300 ug, made up each vaccine dose, with topical imiquimod. Sequencing used PBMCs, obtained from a glioma patient whose treatment included an IDH1 peptide vaccine. V and J are TRBV5-1 and TRBJ2-4, with TRBD1 identical over 10 bases. This receptor was identified in a woman aged 45-59 years with glioma. CDR3 residues: CASNDRGPQNIQYF. DNA for the CDR3: TGCGCCAGCAACGACAGGGGGCCCCAAAACATTCAGTACTTC.